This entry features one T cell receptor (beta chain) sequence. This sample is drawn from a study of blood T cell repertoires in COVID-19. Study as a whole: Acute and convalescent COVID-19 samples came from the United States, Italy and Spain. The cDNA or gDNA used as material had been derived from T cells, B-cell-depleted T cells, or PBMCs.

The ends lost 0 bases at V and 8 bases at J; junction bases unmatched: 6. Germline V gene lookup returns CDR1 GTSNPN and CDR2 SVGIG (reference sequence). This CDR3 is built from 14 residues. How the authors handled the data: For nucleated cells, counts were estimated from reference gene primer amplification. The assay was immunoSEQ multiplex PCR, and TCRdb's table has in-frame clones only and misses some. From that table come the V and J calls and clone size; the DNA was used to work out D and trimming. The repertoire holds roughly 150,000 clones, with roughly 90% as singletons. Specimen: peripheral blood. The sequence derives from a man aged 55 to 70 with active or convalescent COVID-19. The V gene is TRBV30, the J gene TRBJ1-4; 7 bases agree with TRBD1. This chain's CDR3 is CAWSVGSGGEKLFF. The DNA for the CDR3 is TGTGCCTGGAGTGTAGGGTCAGGGGGAGAAAAACTGTTTTTT.